Each of the 32 T cell receptor beta chains below was sequenced from the same sample in a study of beta chain features in type 1 diabetes. Findings of the study overall: Within each of all four CD4+ subsets, Type 1 diabetes patients had TCRB CDR3s that were moderately but significantly shorter.

No antigen is known for these receptors. The sequenced template was cDNA made from the entire isolated RNA. Data came from immunoSEQ multiplex PCR; TCRdb stores just in-frame clones and leaves some out. The top ten clones hold roughly 0.011% of a sample with a few hundred thousand clones, about 23% of them seen once. Sequenced sample: naive CD4+ T cells from blood. All receptors come from a woman aged 25-40 years with type 1 diabetes.

This chain uses TRBV5-6 with TRBJ1-5; D is unclear. The V gene lost 4 bases and the J gene lost 0 bases, with 8 bases spanning the gap. The CDR3 has 14 residues. Germline CDR1 reads SGHDT; CDR2 reads YYEEEE. The CDR3 spells CASSLFPSNQPQHF. Here the CDR3 DNA reads TGTGCCAGCAGCCTCTTTCCTAGCAATCAGCCCCAGCATTTT.

This clone appeared a few times. The chain employs TRBV29-1 and TRBJ2-3; a possible D gene is TRBD1 (7 bases). V was clipped by 4 bases and J by 3 bases, with 26 bases between them. Germline values: CDR1 SQVTM, CDR2 ANQGSEA. The CDR3 is 18 amino acids. The CDR3 loop reads CSVAGWGSWQGGTDTQYF. In DNA, the CDR3 is TGCAGCGTTGCCGGTTGGGGTTCGTGGCAGGGGGGAACAGATACGCAGTATTTT.

This clone has just a few counts. V is TRBV30 and J is TRBJ1-2; possible D gene TRBD1, 5 bases. This CDR3 spans 16 amino acids. Germline values: CDR1 GTSNPN, CDR2 SVGIG (reference sequence). V lost 0 bases, J lost 10 bases, and 24 bases lay in between. CDR3 amino acids: CAWSVLRAGPPPVYTF. DNA for the CDR3: TGTGCCTGGAGTGTACTCCGGGCAGGGCCCCCTCCCGTCTACACCTTC.

The table lists this clone with a few counts. The J gene is TRBJ2-3, the V gene TRBV6-5; 7 bases fit TRBD2. The germline V gene encodes CDR1 MNHEY and CDR2 SVGAGI. J was trimmed by 10 bases and V by 0 bases; bases with no gene match: 4. The CDR3 totals 13 residues. Here the CDR3 reads CASSYSGGSAQYF. CDR3 in DNA: TGTGCCAGCAGTTACTCGGGGGGGAGTGCGCAGTATTTT.

This clone was observed a handful of times. The V and J genes are TRBV13 and TRBJ2-7, with 11 bases matching TRBD2. J gave up 6 bases and V 2 bases, and 6 bases lay outside the gene matches. This CDR3 comprises 15 residues. The germline CDR1 and CDR2 sequences are PRHDT and FYEKMQ (reference sequence). CDR3 nucleotides: TGTGCCAGCAGCTTAAAAACTAGCGGGAGTCCCGAGCAGTACTTC. Its translation: CASSLKTSGSPEQYF.

This clone was counted between two and nine times. The V and J genes are TRBV5-4 and TRBJ1-1; D is possibly TRBD1 (5 bases). The V end was cut by 0 bases, the J end by 0 bases, with 9 bases between. The CDR3 has 15 amino acids. Germline loops: CDR1 SGHNT, CDR2 YYREEE (reference sequence). CDR3 nucleotide sequence: TGTGCCAGCAGCTTGGAAGGGGCCCTGAACACTGAAGCTTTCTTT. The encoded protein is CASSLEGALNTEAFF.

The chain employs TRBV5-8 and TRBJ2-3, with D uncertain. The germline V gene encodes CDR1 SGHTS and CDR2 YDEGEE. Trimming stripped 4 bases from V and 1 base from J, with 7 bases between. This CDR3 has 13 amino acids. For the CDR3, the DNA is TGTGCCAGCAGCATCCGGGGCACAGATACGCAGTATTTT. It encodes CASSIRGTDTQYF. Full variable domain (outside the CDR3, taken from reference TRBV5-8 and TRBJ2-3): EAGVTQSPTHLIKTRGQQATLRCSPISGHTSVYWYQQALGLGLQFLLWYDEGEERNRGNFPPRFSGRQFPNYSSELNVNALELEDSALYLCASSIRGTDTQYFGPGTRLTVL.

This clone was recorded only once. V is TRBV30 and J is TRBJ2-7, with a weak D call TRBD1 (6 bases). V lost 5 bases to trimming and J lost 3 bases, with 11 bases between them. The CDR3 length is 12 residues. Germline loops: CDR1 GTSNPN, CDR2 SVGIG (reference sequence). CDR3 region: CAWGGQFYEQYF. The CDR3 DNA sequence: TGTGCCTGGGGTGGACAGTTCTACGAGCAGTACTTC.

V is TRBV30 and J is TRBJ1-1; D is unresolved. Germline V lookup: CDR1 GTSNPN, CDR2 SVGIG (reference sequence). This CDR3 has 12 residues. V was shortened by 6 bases and J by 10 bases, with 18 bases between the two germline ends. The CDR3 is CACLRATVSAFF. The DNA of the CDR3 is TGTGCCTGCCTGAGGGCAACCGTGTCAGCTTTCTTT.

The chain is built from TRBV9 and TRBJ2-2; 12 bases are shared with TRBD2. Losses at the gene ends were 2 bases for V and 4 bases for J; bases not matched to a gene: 0. Per germline, CDR1 SGDLS and CDR2 YYNGEE. The CDR3 spans 15 residues. This chain's CDR3 is CASSVTSGSTGELFF. For the CDR3, the DNA is TGTGCCAGCAGCGTGACTAGCGGGAGCACCGGGGAGCTGTTTTTT.

This clone was counted a few times. This chain links TRBV7-8 with TRBJ2-1, with D possibly TRBD1 on 5 matching bases. The CDR3 runs to 16 residues. The V gene's germline CDR1 is SGHVS and CDR2 FQNEAQ. Trimming took off 1 base at V and 6 bases at J, with 16 bases between the two ends. Here the CDR3 DNA reads TGTGCCAGCAGCTTAGGTGAGGTGGGGCTAGGCAATGAGCAGTTCTTC. Amino acid sequence: CASSLGEVGLGNEQFF.

The CDR3 region has the DNA TGTGCCAGCTCATCTTACAGTAATAGCAATCAGCCCCAGCATTTT. Its protein product is CASSSYSNSNQPQHF. The rearrangement joins TRBV18 to TRBJ1-5; D remains unclear. This CDR3 comprises 15 residues. V shed 5 bases and J shed 0 bases, with 11 bases lying between them. CDR1 KGHSH and CDR2 LQKENI come from the germline V gene.

This clone was picked up a small number of times. The chain has TRBV25-1 and TRBJ1-2; TRBD1 matches at 7 bases. Unmatched junction bases numbered 17, after V lost 5 bases and J lost 5 bases. The germline CDR1 and CDR2 sequences are MGHDK and SYGVNS. This CDR3 comprises 17 residues. DNA for the CDR3: TGTGCCAGCAGTCCGACAGGGTCCCCCTTGGGGCTTTATGGCTACACCTTC. Amino acids: CASSPTGSPLGLYGYTF.

The chain combines TRBV5-1 with TRBJ2-7; 9 bases agree with TRBD2. The length of the CDR3 is 13 residues. The trim removed 5 bases at V and 7 bases at J, leaving 7 bases unmatched. The germline V gene has CDR1 SGHRS and CDR2 YFSETQ. In DNA, the CDR3 is TGCGCCAGCAGTTTCAGCGGGAGGAATGAGCAGTACTTC. This translates into CASSFSGRNEQYF.

The chain joins TRBV7-3 to TRBJ1-1, with 7 bases identical to TRBD1. The CDR3 is 14 residues long. Germline lookup yields CDR1 SGHTA and CDR2 FQGTGA. Germline trimming cut 5 bases from V and 5 bases from J; bases unmatched to any gene: 8. The CDR3 region has the DNA TGTGCCAGCAGCACACAGGGGAGTGGAACTGAAGCTTTCTTT. This sequence encodes CASSTQGSGTEAFF.

This clone was counted between two and nine times. The chain joins TRBV30 to TRBJ2-1; 12 bases agree with TRBD2. Germline loops: CDR1 GTSNPN, CDR2 SVGIG (reference sequence). CDR3 size: 16 residues. V was pared by 2 bases and J by 2 bases, with 4 bases of the junction left unmatched. In nucleotides, the CDR3 is TGTGCCTGGAGTCAGACTAGCGGGAGCGCCTACAATGAGCAGTTCTTC. Protein: CAWSQTSGSAYNEQFF.

This clone has just a few counts. The V call is TRBV7-8, the J call TRBJ2-1; TRBD2 might be the D (5 bases). Germline-derived CDR1 and CDR2 are SGHVS and FQNEAQ. The V gene lost 2 bases and the J gene lost 3 bases, with 8 bases spanning the gap. The CDR3 extends over 14 amino acids. This chain's CDR3 is CASSLLDYYNEQFF. CDR3 in DNA: TGTGCCAGCAGCTTATTAGACTACTACAATGAGCAGTTCTTC.

The chain links TRBV29-1 to TRBJ1-2, with TRBD1 as a possible D gene (6 bases). CDR3 length: 11 amino acids. Between the trimmed V and J ends, which lost 4 bases and 8 bases, there was a span of 11 bases. Germline CDR1 SQVTM, CDR2 ANQGSEA. Here the CDR3 reads CSVGTVWGYTF. CDR3 bases: TGCAGCGTTGGGACAGTTTGGGGCTACACCTTC. Full variable domain (missing parts from reference TRBV29-1 and TRBJ1-2): SAVISQKPSRDICQRGTSLTIQCQVDSQVTMMFWYRQQPGQSLTLIATANQGSEATYESGFVIDKFPISRPNLTFSTLTVSNMSPEDSSIYLCSVGTVWGYTFGSGTRLTVV.

This chain uses TRBV9 with TRBJ2-2; TRBD2 might be the D (6 bases). V lost 3 bases and J 5 bases, leaving 14 bases between the germline ends. Germline V CDR1 and CDR2: SGDLS, YYNGEE. The CDR3 is made up of 15 amino acids. CDR3 coding DNA: TGTGCCAGCAGCGCTCGGGACTTATCGACCGGGGAGCTGTTTTTT. Amino acids: CASSARDLSTGELFF.

The rearrangement links TRBV4-1 to TRBJ2-1; 11 positions match TRBD2. This CDR3 comprises 18 residues. With V trimmed by 2 bases and J by 7 bases, 13 bases remained unmatched. CDR1 and CDR2 from the germline V gene are MGHRA and YSYEKL. The CDR3 sequence: CASSQRVPTSGSTNEQFF. CDR3 nucleotide sequence: TGCGCCAGCAGCCAAAGGGTGCCTACTAGCGGGAGTACGAATGAGCAGTTCTTC.

V is TRBV29-1 and J is TRBJ1-3, with D hard to call. The CDR3 totals 13 residues. The germline V gene encodes CDR1 SQVTM and CDR2 ANQGSEA. Trimming removed 1 base from V and 1 base from J, with 5 bases in between. The CDR3 coding sequence is TGCAGCGTTGAAGCCAGATCTGGAAACACCATATATTTT. Protein: CSVEARSGNTIYF. The whole variable domain, remainder taken from reference TRBV29-1 and TRBJ1-3, is SAVISQKPSRDICQRGTSLTIQCQVDSQVTMMFWYRQQPGQSLTLIATANQGSEATYESGFVIDKFPISRPNLTFSTLTVSNMSPEDSSIYLCSVEARSGNTIYFGEGSWLTVV.

This sequence joins TRBV2 and TRBJ2-3, with a tentative D call TRBD2 (6 bases). The V gene's germline CDR1 is SNHLY and CDR2 FYNNEI. V lost 5 bases, J lost 2 bases, and 14 bases lay in between. The length of the CDR3 is 15 residues. DNA of the CDR3: TGTGCCAGCAGTCCCCCTAGCGCTTCCACAGATACGCAGTATTTT. It yields the protein CASSPPSASTDTQYF. Looking up the rest from reference TRBV2 and TRBJ2-3 gives the full variable domain: EPEVTQTPSHQVTQMGQEVILRCVPISNHLYFYWYRQILGQKVEFLVSFYNNEISEKSEIFDDQFSVERPDGSNFTLKIRSTKLEDSAMYFCASSPPSASTDTQYFGPGTRLTVL.

The chain carries TRBV5-4 and TRBJ1-1, with D unclear. CDR3 size: 14 residues. Per the germline V gene, CDR1 is SGHNT and CDR2 is YYREEE (reference sequence). Trimming removed 0 bases at V and 4 bases at J, with 10 bases between. CDR3 nucleotides: TGTGCCAGCAGCTTGGTTAACGGAGGCACTGAAGCTTTCTTT. Protein product: CASSLVNGGTEAFF.

There are a few counts of this clone. The chain employs TRBV4-1 and TRBJ2-5; TRBD2 agrees at 9 bases. The CDR3 is made up of 17 amino acids. Germline V lookup: CDR1 MGHRA, CDR2 YSYEKL. The V gene end was trimmed by 3 bases and the J gene end by 5 bases; junction bases not matched to a gene: 13. The CDR3 is CASSQVTSGMGTETQYF. CDR3 DNA sequence: TGCGCCAGCAGCCAGGTGACTAGCGGCATGGGTACGGAGACCCAGTACTTC.

V gene TRBV28 combines with J gene TRBJ2-2; D may be TRBD1 (5 bases). Germline assignment: CDR1 MDHEN and CDR2 SYDVKM. This CDR3 spans 13 amino acids. Trimming stripped 6 bases from V and 4 bases from J, with 9 bases between. CDR3 in amino acids: CASRARATGELFF. The CDR3 DNA follows: TGTGCCAGCAGGGCCAGGGCCACCGGGGAGCTGTTTTTT.

The chain has TRBV4-1 and TRBJ2-7; 7 nucleotides align to TRBD2. The CDR3 totals 14 residues. The trim removed 5 bases at V and 2 bases at J, leaving 6 bases unmatched. The V gene's germline CDR1 is MGHRA and CDR2 YSYEKL. This CDR3 is CASSRLAGAYEQYF. For the CDR3, the DNA is TGCGCCAGCAGCAGATTAGCGGGCGCCTACGAGCAGTACTTC.

This clone was detected a few times. The chain recombines TRBV6-1 with TRBJ2-6; D is possibly TRBD2 (5 bases). The CDR3 loop spans 15 amino acids. Germline lookup yields CDR1 MNHNS and CDR2 SASEGT. With 8 bases removed from V and 0 bases from J, the gap between germline ends came to 11 bases. The CDR3 region has the DNA TGTGCCAGCTTGAGAGGGAGCTCTGGGGCCAACGTCCTGACTTTC. This translates into CASLRGSSGANVLTF.

This chain uses TRBV5-1 with TRBJ2-5, with unresolved D. The J call is uncertain, as TRBJ2-7 better fits the DNA end. The germline CDR1 and CDR2 sequences are SGHRS and YFSETQ. CDR3 length: 12 amino acids. Here the CDR3 reads CASSLVGDEQYF. Written as DNA, the CDR3 is TGCGCCAGCAGCTTGGTCGGAGACGAGCAGTACTTC.

This clone turned up a few times. The rearrangement uses TRBV12-5 and TRBJ1-2; 11 bases align to TRBD1. The CDR3 contains 15 residues. CDR1 and CDR2 from the germline V gene are LGHNT and FRNRAP. Unmatched junction bases numbered 8, after V lost 4 bases and J lost 7 bases. DNA of the CDR3: TGTGCTAGTGGTTCGGGCCTGGACAGGGGGCTTGGCTACACCTTC. The encoded protein is CASGSGLDRGLGYTF. The variable domain in full, completed from reference TRBV12-5 and TRBJ1-2, reads DARVTQTPRHKVTEMGQEVTMRCQPILGHNTVFWYRQTMMQGLELLAYFRNRAPLDDSGMPKDRFSAEMPDATLATLKIQPSEPRDSAVYFCASGSGLDRGLGYTFGSGTRLTVV.

This clone has a handful of counts. The CDR3 nucleotides read TGTGCCAGCAGGGGACAGGAGACAACTAATGAAAAACTGTTTTTT. Translation: CASRGQETTNEKLFF. The chain couples TRBV4-2 to TRBJ1-4; 8 bases agree with TRBD1. Germline CDR1 reads LGHNA; CDR2 reads YNFKEQ. V trimming: 6 bases; J trimming: 0 bases; junction bases outside the gene matches: 3. This CDR3 contains 15 residues.

This clone was observed a handful of times. This chain joins TRBV7-9 and TRBJ2-3; the match to TRBD2 covers 15 bases. Germline V lookup: CDR1 SEHNR, CDR2 FQNEAQ (reference sequence). This CDR3 comprises 16 residues. Trimming took 5 bases from V and 3 from J; bases not matched to a gene: 3. CDR3 sequence reads: CASSQGLAGGTDTQYF. For the CDR3, the DNA is TGTGCCAGCAGCCAAGGACTAGCGGGAGGGACAGATACGCAGTATTTT.

This clone was seen only once. The rearrangement joins TRBV14 to TRBJ2-1, with no clear D. This CDR3 contains 17 residues. Germline CDR1 reads SGHDN; CDR2 reads FVKESK. V was shortened by 0 bases and J by 0 bases, with 12 bases between the two germline ends. The CDR3 DNA reads TGTGCCAGCAGCCAAGAGGCGGCGAGGAGCTCCTACAATGAGCAGTTCTTC. Its protein product is CASSQEAARSSYNEQFF. Complete variable domain (other parts from reference TRBV14 and TRBJ2-1): EAGVTQFPSHSVIEKGQTVTLRCDPISGHDNLYWYRRVMGKEIKFLLHFVKESKQDESGMPNNRFLAERTGGTYSTLKVQPAELEDSGVYFCASSQEAARSSYNEQFFGPGTRLTVL.